Shown below are 15 T cell receptor beta chains from a single sample sequenced in a study of shared clonotypes between healthy human individuals. Libraries were prepared by immunoSEQ multiplex PCR; TCRdb keeps only in-frame clonotypes and omits some of them. This repertoire shows 1.5 million to 1.9 million clones, approximately 98% found once; its top ten account for roughly 0.45%. The sample taken for sequencing was naive CD4+ T cells sorted from blood. The sample's subset: CD45RA+ positively selected. Every receptor here comes from a man aged 25 to 45 in good health.

On this clone: The junction and the germline gene differ at one end; a read error may be behind it. The chain uses TRBV29-1 and TRBJ2-1; 8 bases fit TRBD2. This CDR3 comprises 14 residues. CDR1 SQVTM and CDR2 ANQGSEA come from the germline V gene. CDR3 sequence: CSVEAGVLYNEQFF. CDR3 nucleotide sequence: TGCAGCGTCGAAGCGGGAGTACTCTACAATGAGCAGTTCTTC.

This chain connects TRBV19 to TRBJ1-5, with TRBD1 matching 12 bases. Germline V CDR1 and CDR2: LNHDA, SQIVND (reference sequence). The CDR3 has 16 residues. The V gene end was trimmed by 3 bases and the J gene end by 7 bases; junction bases not matched to a gene: 7. The CDR3 here is CASSIWDRGLGQPQHF. The CDR3 DNA reads as TGTGCCAGTAGTATCTGGGACAGGGGGCTCGGGCAGCCCCAGCATTTT.

This chain links TRBV28 with TRBJ2-1; perhaps TRBD2 as D (6 bases). Trimming stripped 9 bases from V and 0 bases from J, with 15 bases between. The CDR3 is made up of 15 amino acids. The germline V gene encodes CDR1 MDHEN and CDR2 SYDVKM. CDR3 protein: CASCPGDCSYNEQFF. The CDR3 DNA sequence: TGTGCCAGTTGCCCCGGGGACTGCTCCTACAATGAGCAGTTCTTC. The full variable domain, its missing parts supplied by reference TRBV28 and TRBJ2-1, is DVKVTQSSRYLVKRTGEKVFLECVQDMDHENMFWYRQDPGLGLRLIYFSYDVKMKEKGDIPEGYSVSREKKERFSLILESASTNQTSMYLCASCPGDCSYNEQFFGPGTRLTVL.

The chain combines TRBV18 with TRBJ2-7; 8 nucleotides align to TRBD1. V was pared by 4 bases and J by 2 bases, with 7 bases of the junction left unmatched. The germline gives CDR1 KGHSH, CDR2 LQKENI. CDR3 size: 15 residues. The CDR3 nucleotides are TGTGCCAGCTCACGGAACAGGGGGGATACCTACGAGCAGTACTTC. Amino acids: CASSRNRGDTYEQYF.

J is TRBJ1-5 and V is TRBV28; 7 nucleotides match TRBD1. Trimming took 1 base from V and 7 from J; bases not matched to a gene: 10. CDR3 length equals 16 residues. Germline V gene sequence: CDR1 MDHEN, CDR2 SYDVKM. Here the CDR3 reads CASSLSAGGFGQPQHF. The CDR3 nucleotides are TGTGCCAGCAGTTTATCTGCAGGGGGGTTTGGGCAGCCCCAGCATTTT. Combining the CDR3 with reference TRBV28 and TRBJ1-5 gives the whole variable domain DVKVTQSSRYLVKRTGEKVFLECVQDMDHENMFWYRQDPGLGLRLIYFSYDVKMKEKGDIPEGYSVSREKKERFSLILESASTNQTSMYLCASSLSAGGFGQPQHFGDGTRLSIL.

The rearrangement links TRBV5-8 to TRBJ2-2; D is perhaps TRBD1 (5 bases). The CDR3 is made up of 14 amino acids. Trimming shortened V by 4 bases and J by 5 bases, and 12 bases separated the two germline ends. Germline V CDR1 and CDR2: SGHTS, YDEGEE. The DNA for the CDR3 is TGTGCCAGCAGCCCAGGGTTGAGGACCGGGGAGCTGTTTTTT. It is translated as CASSPGLRTGELFF.

The chain is built from TRBV30 and TRBJ2-7; tentative D call: TRBD2 (6 bases). Germline-derived CDR1 and CDR2 are GTSNPN and SVGIG (reference sequence). This CDR3 has 14 amino acids. V shed 2 bases and J shed 0 bases, with 11 bases lying between them. The CDR3 DNA reads as TGTGCCTGGAGTATCACCGGGAGCTCCTACGAGCAGTACTTC. Amino acid sequence: CAWSITGSSYEQYF. Supplemented by reference TRBV30 and TRBJ2-7, the full variable domain reads SQTIHQWPATLVQPVGSPLSLECTVEGTSNPNLYWYRQAAGRGLQLLFYSVGIGQISSEVPQNLSASRPQDRQFILSSKKLLLSDSGFYLCAWSITGSSYEQYFGPGTRLTVT.

The chain recombines TRBV10-3 with TRBJ2-3; maybe TRBD2 (5 bases). This CDR3 region has 13 residues. Trimming cost V 5 bases and J 2 bases, with 8 bases left between them. Germline V CDR1 and CDR2: ENHRY, SYGVKD. The CDR3 DNA reads as TGTGCCATCAGTAGTCGGGACACAGATACGCAGTATTTT. As protein: CAISSRDTDTQYF.

Comments on this clone: The sample carries other DNA sequences with the same CDR3. The V call is TRBV5-4, the J call TRBJ1-2; 10 nucleotides match TRBD1. The CDR3 extends over 15 amino acids. The germline CDR1 and CDR2 sequences are SGHNT and YYREEE (reference sequence). The trim removed 3 bases at V and 2 bases at J, leaving 4 bases unmatched. The CDR3 region is CASSSPGQGNYGYTF. In nucleotides, the CDR3 is TGTGCCAGCAGCTCCCCGGGACAGGGGAACTATGGCTACACCTTC.

The chain has TRBV6-6 and TRBJ1-2, with D unclear. The ends were cut back, 6 bases at V and 0 bases at J, with 8 bases in the middle. There are 13 residues in the CDR3. The germline V gene encodes CDR1 MNHNY and CDR2 SVGAGI (reference sequence). The CDR3 region is CASRTPANYGYTF. DNA of the CDR3: TGTGCCAGCAGGACACCAGCTAACTATGGCTACACCTTC.

The chain carries TRBV30 and TRBJ2-1; the match to TRBD2 covers 7 bases. This CDR3 spans 17 amino acids. CDR1 is GTSNPN and CDR2 is SVGIG in the germline V gene (reference sequence). Trimming at V came to 4 bases and at J to 2 bases, leaving 14 bases not matched to a gene. The CDR3 nucleotides are TGTGCCTGGAACCCCCAAATTACTAGCGCCACCTACAATGAGCAGTTCTTC. This codes for CAWNPQITSATYNEQFF.

The rearrangement uses TRBV15 and TRBJ2-3, with D unresolved. CDR1 and CDR2 from the germline V gene are LNHNV and YYDKDF (reference sequence). The CDR3 runs 9 residues. V lost 9 bases to trimming and J lost 7 bases, with 5 bases between them. This chain's CDR3 is CATNNTQYF. CDR3 bases: TGTGCCACGAATAATACGCAGTATTTT.

The gene calls are TRBV28 and TRBJ2-1, with TRBD2 matching over 7 bases. Trimming cost V 2 bases and J 5 bases; bases outside gene matches: 12. The germline gives CDR1 MDHEN, CDR2 SYDVKM. CDR3 length: 17 residues. This CDR3 reads CASSLKGLGLADNEQFF. The DNA of the CDR3 is TGTGCCAGCAGTTTAAAAGGACTGGGGCTAGCGGACAATGAGCAGTTCTTC.

This clone was observed once. Other nucleotide sequences in the sample specify the same CDR3. The rearrangement links TRBV5-4 to TRBJ2-3; D is unresolved. V was pared by 4 bases and J by 2 bases, with 5 bases between. The CDR3 extends over 12 amino acids. The germline V gene has CDR1 SGHNT and CDR2 YYREEE (reference sequence). The CDR3 reads CASSLYTDTQYF. The CDR3, as DNA: TGTGCCAGCAGCCTCTACACAGATACGCAGTATTTT.

The CDR3 loop is CASSFASSGNTIYF. The CDR3 DNA sequence: TGTGCCAGCAGTTTCGCGAGCTCTGGAAACACCATATATTTT. The V and J genes are TRBV28 and TRBJ1-3, with unresolved D. From germline, CDR1 is MDHEN and CDR2 SYDVKM. Trimming pared 3 bases from V and 0 bases from J, leaving 6 bases between. The CDR3 contains 14 residues. The whole variable domain, remainder taken from reference TRBV28 and TRBJ1-3, is DVKVTQSSRYLVKRTGEKVFLECVQDMDHENMFWYRQDPGLGLRLIYFSYDVKMKEKGDIPEGYSVSREKKERFSLILESASTNQTSMYLCASSFASSGNTIYFGEGSWLTVV.